This record covers a single T cell receptor beta chain. Its specificity is unknown. Amplification of the TCR beta CDR3 regions used RNA transcripts (as template). RT-PCR was first run with HTBI primers, then multiplex PCR in a second round. TCRdb reprocessed the multiplex PCR reads via MiXCR and lists one record per CDR3 protein. The sample includes roughly 1.1 million distinct CDR3 sequences, roughly 35% of them seen just once. The data were taken from a study of Graves' ophthalmopathy and Graves' hyperthyroidism. The study's findings and limits: A majority of expanded thyroid clonotypes exceeding 0.001 frequency were likewise present in blood.

Diagnosis relied on clinical symptoms, serum thyroxine, TRAb, thyroid ultrasound and orbital computed tomography. The receptor's source is an adult man with Graves' hyperthyroidism. The sequencing sample was made of peripheral blood or thyroid tissue (not recorded which).

CDR3 nucleotides: TGTGCCAGCAGCGTTATAGCGGGGGGGGCAAATCAGCCCCAGCATTTT. Its protein product is CASSVIAGGANQPQHF. The V call is TRBV7-8, the J call TRBJ1-5; the D gene is possibly TRBD1 (6 bases). V lost 5 bases and J lost 4, with 18 bases in between. The V gene's germline CDR1 is SGHVS and CDR2 FQNEAQ. The CDR3 consists of 16 residues. Full variable domain (missing parts from reference TRBV7-8 and TRBJ1-5): GAGVSQSPRYKVAKRGQDVALRCDPISGHVSLFWYQQALGQGPEFLTYFQNEAQLDKSGLPSDRFFAERPEGSVSTLKIQRTQQEDSAVYLCASSVIAGGANQPQHFGDGTRLSIL.